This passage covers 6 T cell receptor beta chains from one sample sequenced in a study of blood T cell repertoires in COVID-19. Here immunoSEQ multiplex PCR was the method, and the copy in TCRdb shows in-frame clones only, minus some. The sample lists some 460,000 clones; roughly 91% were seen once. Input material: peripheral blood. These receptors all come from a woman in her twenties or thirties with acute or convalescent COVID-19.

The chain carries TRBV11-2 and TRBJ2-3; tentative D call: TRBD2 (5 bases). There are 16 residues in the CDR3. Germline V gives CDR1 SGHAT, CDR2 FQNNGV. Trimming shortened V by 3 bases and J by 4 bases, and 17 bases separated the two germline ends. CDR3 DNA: TGTGCCAGCAGCTTTGCGGCAGGAATACTAGCAGATACGCAGTATTTT. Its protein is CASSFAAGILADTQYF.

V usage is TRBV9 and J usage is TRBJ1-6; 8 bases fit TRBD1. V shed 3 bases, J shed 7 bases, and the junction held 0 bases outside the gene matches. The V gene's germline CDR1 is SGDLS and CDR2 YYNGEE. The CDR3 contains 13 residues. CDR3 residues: CASSGQGNSPLHF. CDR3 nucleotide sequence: TGTGCCAGCAGCGGACAGGGGAATTCACCCCTCCACTTT.

CDR3 amino acids: CANRVGDTQYF. The CDR3, as DNA: TGTGCCAACCGGGTTGGAGATACGCAGTATTTT. The V and J genes are TRBV7-9 and TRBJ2-3; no firm D call. Between the trimmed V and J ends, which lost 10 bases and 5 bases, there was a span of 10 bases. This CDR3 has 11 amino acids. The germline gives CDR1 SEHNR, CDR2 FQNEAQ (reference sequence).

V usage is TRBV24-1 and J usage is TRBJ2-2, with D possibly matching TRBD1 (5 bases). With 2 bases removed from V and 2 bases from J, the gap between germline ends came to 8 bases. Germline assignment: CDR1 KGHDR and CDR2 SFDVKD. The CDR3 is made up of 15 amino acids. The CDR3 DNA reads TGTGCCACCAGTGATTGGACAACCAACACCGGGGAGCTGTTTTTT. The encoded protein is CATSDWTTNTGELFF.

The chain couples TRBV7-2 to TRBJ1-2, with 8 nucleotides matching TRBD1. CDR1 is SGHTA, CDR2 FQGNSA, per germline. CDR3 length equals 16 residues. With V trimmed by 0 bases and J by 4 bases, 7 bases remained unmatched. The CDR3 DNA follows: TGTGCCAGCAGCTTAGCTCCAGGGGGCCGGGTCTATGGCTACACCTTC. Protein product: CASSLAPGGRVYGYTF.

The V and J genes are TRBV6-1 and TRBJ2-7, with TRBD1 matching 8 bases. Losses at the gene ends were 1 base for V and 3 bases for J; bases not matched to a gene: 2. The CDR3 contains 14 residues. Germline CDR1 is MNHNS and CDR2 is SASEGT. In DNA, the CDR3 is TGTGCCAGCAGTGAAGGGACAGGGCGCTACGAGCAGTACTTC. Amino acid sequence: CASSEGTGRYEQYF.